Shown below are 27 T cell receptor beta chains from a single sample sequenced in a study of T cells in Graves' hyperthyroidism and ophthalmopathy. Amplification of TCR beta CDR3 regions was performed using RNA transcripts as template. TCR CDR3 underwent first-round RT-PCR with the HTBI primer set. TCRdb itself ran the multiplex PCR reads through MiXCR, one entry per CDR3 protein. The table lists hundreds of thousands of distinct CDR3 sequences, 40% to 55% of them singletons. The specimen was peripheral blood or thyroid tissue (not recorded which). These receptors all stem from an adult man with Graves' disease, either hyperthyroidism or ophthalmopathy (not recorded which).

The CDR3 DNA is TGTGCCAGCAGTGAGAGACAGGGGTGTGGCTACACCTTC. Residues: CASSERQGCGYTF. The rearrangement uses TRBV2 and TRBJ1-2, with 8 bases lining up with TRBD1. The CDR3 length is 13 residues. CDR1 is SNHLY, CDR2 FYNNEI, per germline. Unmatched junction bases numbered 4, after V lost 3 bases and J lost 7 bases.

This clonotype was picked up a small number of times. The gene calls are TRBV19 and TRBJ1-1; a weak D match, TRBD1 (5 bases). The CDR3 length is 14 residues. Germline assignment: CDR1 LNHDA and CDR2 SQIVND (reference sequence). V was clipped by 7 bases and J by 4 bases, with 16 bases between them. CDR3 bases: TGTGCCAGTACGCTGGGCAGGGTAGGCACTGAAGCTTTCTTT. Translating it yields CASTLGRVGTEAFF.

This sequence joins TRBV9 and TRBJ1-3, with a tentative D call TRBD1 (5 bases). The CDR3 length is 17 residues. Per the germline V gene, CDR1 is SGDLS and CDR2 is YYNGEE. V was clipped by 2 bases and J by 0 bases, with 15 bases between them. The CDR3 loop reads CASSVGAVPSSGNTIYF. For the CDR3, the DNA is TGTGCCAGCAGCGTCGGGGCCGTCCCCTCCTCTGGAAACACCATATATTTT. The full variable domain, its missing parts supplied by reference TRBV9 and TRBJ1-3, is DSGVTQTPKHLITATGQRVTLRCSPRSGDLSVYWYQQSLDQGLQFLIQYYNGEERAKGNILERFSAQQFPDLHSELNLSSLELGDSALYFCASSVGAVPSSGNTIYFGEGSWLTVV.

The V gene is TRBV29-1, the J gene TRBJ1-2; TRBD1 aligns across 8 bases. Trimming removed 6 bases from V and 4 bases from J; junction bases left unmatched: 1. Germline assignment: CDR1 SQVTM and CDR2 ANQGSEA. This CDR3 is 11 amino acids long. CDR3 region: CSVDRAYGYTF. CDR3 sequence (DNA): TGCAGCGTGGACAGGGCCTATGGCTACACCTTC.

This clonotype has just a few counts. This chain connects TRBV20-1 to TRBJ1-5, with TRBD1 identical over 9 bases. This CDR3 spans 15 amino acids. Germline values: CDR1 DFQATT, CDR2 SNEGSKA (reference sequence). J lost 3 bases, V lost 2 bases, and 5 bases had no gene match. Written as DNA, the CDR3 is TGCAGTGCTAGACTAACAGGGGGCAACAATCAGCCCCAGCATTTT. This gives the protein CSARLTGGNNQPQHF.

There are many counts of this clonotype. The CDR3 protein is CSAGAGGQETQYF. In DNA form, the CDR3 reads TGCAGTGCAGGGGCGGGGGGCCAGGAGACCCAGTACTTC. V gene TRBV20-1 combines with J gene TRBJ2-5; 8 nucleotides align to TRBD2. V trimming: 6 bases; J trimming: 5 bases; junction bases outside the gene matches: 8. The CDR3 runs 13 residues. The germline CDR1 and CDR2 sequences are DFQATT and SNEGSKA (reference sequence).

The J gene is TRBJ2-5, the V gene TRBV5-5; the D gene could be TRBD1 or TRBD2 (5 bases each). Germline values: CDR1 SGHKS, CDR2 YYEKEE (reference sequence). Trimming took 4 bases from V and 7 from J, leaving 17 bases between them. The CDR3 is 14 residues long. In DNA form, the CDR3 reads TGTGCCAGCAGCCTGGGGACGGGTGGGGCGACCCAGTACTTC. Translating it yields CASSLGTGGATQYF.

This clonotype was seen at least ten times. The chain has TRBV10-3 and TRBJ1-1; D perhaps matches TRBD1 (5 bases). Per the germline V gene, CDR1 is ENHRY and CDR2 is SYGVKD. V lost 2 bases and J lost 1, with 8 bases in between. The CDR3 sequence is 14 residues long. Here the CDR3 reads CAISERQQNTEAFF. CDR3 in DNA: TGTGCCATCAGTGAGCGACAGCAGAACACTGAAGCTTTCTTT.

The rearrangement links TRBV7-9 to TRBJ2-5, with 12 bases matching TRBD1. This CDR3 has 15 amino acids. Trimming took 4 bases from V and 12 from J; bases not matched to a gene: 12. The germline CDR1 and CDR2 sequences are SEHNR and FQNEAQ (reference sequence). The CDR3 nucleotides read TGTGCCAGCAGCTCTTCTCCGGGACAGGGGGCAGCAGAGTACTTC. Translating it yields CASSSSPGQGAAEYF.

This clonotype was counted ten times or more. This chain connects TRBV29-1 to TRBJ2-6; D unresolved. The CDR3 totals 13 residues. V was cut by 6 bases and J by 2 bases, with 8 bases left in between. Germline V lookup: CDR1 SQVTM, CDR2 ANQGSEA. CDR3 amino acids: CSVSEAGANVLTF. CDR3 nucleotide sequence: TGCAGCGTGTCTGAGGCTGGGGCCAACGTCCTGACTTTC.

V usage is TRBV7-3 and J usage is TRBJ1-1, with D uncertain. The CDR3 is made up of 15 amino acids. Trimming took off 5 bases at V and 1 base at J, with 14 bases between the two ends. The germline CDR1 and CDR2 sequences are SGHTA and FQGTGA. DNA of the CDR3: TGTGCCAGCAGCCCCGATATGGGAAAGAACACTGAAGCTTTCTTT. It encodes CASSPDMGKNTEAFF.

V usage is TRBV11-2 and J usage is TRBJ1-1; the match to TRBD1 covers 7 bases. V shed 5 bases and J 7 bases; nucleotides not matched to a gene: 7. The CDR3 extends over 13 amino acids. CDR1 and CDR2 (germline): SGHAT, FQNNGV. CDR3 in DNA: TGTGCCAGCAGCCCTTACACAGGGGATGAAGCTTTCTTT. Translating gives CASSPYTGDEAFF.

This clonotype came up many times. The gene calls are TRBV29-1 and TRBJ2-5; 8 bases agree with TRBD1. Germline trimming cut 7 bases from V and 5 bases from J; bases unmatched to any gene: 6. Germline V CDR1 and CDR2: SQVTM, ANQGSEA. The CDR3 totals 12 residues. CDR3 residues: CSAPGGGETQYF. CDR3 DNA: TGCAGCGCCCCAGGGGGCGGGGAGACCCAGTACTTC.

In its sample, this clonotype was seen a few times. This rearrangement joins TRBV20-1 to TRBJ1-6; TRBD1 aligns across 9 bases. The CDR3 contains 15 residues. The V segment lost 1 base and the J segment 7 bases; nucleotides outside the gene matches: 5. Germline V gives CDR1 DFQATT, CDR2 SNEGSKA (reference sequence). The CDR3 DNA reads as TGCAGTGCTAGAGGTTCGGGACAGGGCAATTCACCCCTCCACTTT. Protein product: CSARGSGQGNSPLHF.

The chain carries TRBV11-1 and TRBJ1-2; D is perhaps TRBD1 (5 bases). CDR3 length: 14 amino acids. Germline loops: CDR1 SGHAT, CDR2 FQDESV (reference sequence). CDR3 sequence (DNA): TGTGCTAGAGATAGGGGCAGACTTAACTATGGCTACACCTTC. Translation: CARDRGRLNYGYTF.

As for this clonotype: A read error is possible here, since a much larger clone lies one base away. CDR3 bases: TGCAGCGTTCAACAGGGGGTCTACGAGCAGTTCTTC. Protein sequence: CSVQQGVYEQFF. The chain couples TRBV29-1 to TRBJ2-7; TRBD1 aligns across 8 bases. The end of the DNA is better explained by TRBJ2-1, so the J call may be wrong. The CDR3 length is 12 residues. Germline CDR1 SQVTM, CDR2 ANQGSEA.

This clonotype came up a few times. The CDR3 nucleotides are TGTGCCAGCAGCCCACCGTATAATGAAAAACTGTTTTTT. This gives the protein CASSPPYNEKLFF. The V and J genes are TRBV7-9 and TRBJ1-4; no clear D. Germline-derived CDR1 and CDR2 are SEHNR and FQNEAQ (reference sequence). The CDR3 has 13 residues. The germline V and J ends were trimmed by 5 bases and 4 bases, with 8 bases remaining between them.

The chain links TRBV6-5 to TRBJ2-7, with D perhaps being TRBD1 or TRBD2 (5 bases each). V lost 6 bases, J lost 1 base, and 10 bases lay in between. CDR1 is MNHEY, CDR2 SVGAGI, per germline. This CDR3 is 13 amino acids long. The CDR3 DNA reads as TGTGCCAGCAGCTGGGACCATTCCTACGAGCAGTACTTC. Its translation is CASSWDHSYEQYF.

The rearrangement links TRBV19 to TRBJ2-2; D possibly corresponds to TRBD2 (6 bases). Germline assignment: CDR1 LNHDA and CDR2 SQIVND (reference sequence). There are 17 residues in the CDR3. Trimming pared 5 bases from V and 4 bases from J, leaving 20 bases between. The CDR3 DNA follows: TGTGCCAGTAGTCCTCCTCCCGCGGGATTGGGCACCGGGGAGCTGTTTTTT. It specifies CASSPPPAGLGTGELFF.

This clonotype appeared many times. The chain has TRBV24-1 and TRBJ2-5; D is unclear. The CDR3 has 13 residues. V shed 6 bases and J shed 5 bases, with 12 bases lying between them. Germline V CDR1 and CDR2: KGHDR, SFDVKD. CDR3 in amino acids: CATSRVGGETQYF. CDR3 DNA: TGTGCCACCAGTCGTGTTGGTGGGGAGACCCAGTACTTC.

In its sample, this clonotype was seen many times. J is TRBJ2-7 and V is TRBV19, with a tentative D call TRBD2 (6 bases). CDR1 is LNHDA, CDR2 SQIVND, per germline (reference sequence). V lost 5 bases and J 5 bases, leaving 10 bases between the germline ends. This CDR3 contains 12 residues. The CDR3 here is CASSGGGNEQYF. The DNA of the CDR3 is TGTGCCAGTAGTGGTGGAGGGAACGAGCAGTACTTC.

V gene TRBV19 combines with J gene TRBJ1-1; maybe TRBD1 (6 bases). Germline assignment: CDR1 LNHDA and CDR2 SQIVND (reference sequence). The CDR3 runs to 14 residues. The ends were cut back, 3 bases at V and 4 bases at J, with 12 bases in the middle. CDR3 sequence (DNA): TGTGCCAGTAGTATGACAGGTGGGAGCACTGAAGCTTTCTTT. Translating it yields CASSMTGGSTEAFF.

The genes are TRBV6-5 and TRBJ1-1; TRBD1 is a possible D gene (5 bases). CDR1 and CDR2 from the germline V gene are MNHEY and SVGAGI. V dropped 6 bases and J dropped 3 bases, with 14 bases sitting between them. The CDR3 sequence is 14 residues long. The CDR3 nucleotides read TGTGCCAGCAGGGTAAGAGGCAGGGACACTGAAGCTTTCTTT. Its protein is CASRVRGRDTEAFF.

For this clonotype: This may stem from a read error, because a much larger clone lies one nucleotide away. V gene TRBV12-3 or TRBV12-4 combines with J gene TRBJ2-7; the match to TRBD2 covers 10 bases. The V segment lost 5 bases and the J segment 5 bases; nucleotides outside the gene matches: 12. CDR3 length equals 16 residues. This chain's CDR3 is CASSERLAGVQNEQYF. The CDR3 DNA follows: TGTGCCAGCAGTGAGAGGCTAGCGGGAGTCCAGAACGAGCAGTACTTC.

The chain links TRBV29-1 to TRBJ2-7; 7 bases map to TRBD1. V shed 1 base, J shed 3 bases, and the junction held 6 bases outside the gene matches. The CDR3 runs 14 residues. Germline V gene sequence: CDR1 SQVTM, CDR2 ANQGSEA. The CDR3 nucleotides read TGCAGCGTTGAAGGGGGACAGTGGGACTACGAGCAGTACTTC. Its translation is CSVEGGQWDYEQYF.

This clonotype was counted a few times. CDR3 DNA sequence: TGTGCCAGCAGCGGAGGGGTCGTCAGCCCTGAAGCTTTCTTT. It translates to CASSGGVVSPEAFF. The chain combines TRBV5-5 with TRBJ1-1; TRBD1 is a possible D gene (5 bases). The ends were cut back, 4 bases at V and 6 bases at J, with 16 bases in the middle. This CDR3 has 14 residues. Germline V lookup: CDR1 SGHKS, CDR2 YYEKEE (reference sequence).

This clonotype was detected many times. V and J are TRBV10-1 and TRBJ2-7; 9 nucleotides agree with TRBD1. J was trimmed by 6 bases and V by 6 bases; bases with no gene match: 6. The CDR3 has 13 amino acids. CDR1 and CDR2 (germline): WNHNN, SYGVQD (reference sequence). CDR3 sequence: CASSWTGEGEQYF. The CDR3 nucleotides read TGCGCCAGCAGCTGGACAGGGGAGGGCGAGCAGTACTTC.